This T cell receptor beta chain appears in the sequencing data of a study of cytomegalovirus exposure and HLA in healthy donors. Germline CDR1 is MDHEN and CDR2 is SYDVKM. J gave up 5 bases and V 5 bases, and 10 bases lay outside the gene matches. This CDR3 has 16 amino acids. General study results and limits: A missense DCLRE1C variant was associated with V- and J-gene trimming of TCR beta chains in a later analysis, and an independent cohort replicated the association.

In regard to this clone: Antigen: not known.

The PCR employed 60 Vbeta primers together with 13 Jbeta primers. Only in-frame clones appear in the TCRdb table, and some are missing; sequencing was by immunoSEQ multiplex PCR. The sample lists around 80,000 clones, under 80% occurring once. The chain joins TRBV28 to TRBJ2-1, with TRBD2 identical over 9 bases. The sample taken for sequencing was PBMCs. The clonotype originates from a man aged 35-49 years in good health and CMV-seronegative. This chain's CDR3 is CASSGPGGRENNEQFF. CDR3 nucleotides: TGTGCCAGCAGTGGCCCCGGCGGGAGGGAAAACAATGAGCAGTTCTTC.